Below are 14 T cell receptor beta chains sequenced from a single sample in a study of cytomegalovirus exposure and HLA in healthy donors. In the PCR, 60 Vbeta and 13 Jbeta primers were used. Assay used: immunoSEQ multiplex PCR; TCRdb lists only in-frame clones, some missing. Of about 130,000 clones listed, 76% were seen once; the top ten hold about 2%. The sequencing sample was made of PBMCs. These receptors all stem from a female donor in good health and CMV-seropositive.

This clone was picked up one time. This rearrangement joins TRBV5-6 to TRBJ1-2, with D maybe TRBD1 (5 bases). This CDR3 has 13 residues. Germline V gives CDR1 SGHDT, CDR2 YYEEEE. V lost 0 bases and J 5 bases, leaving 8 bases between the germline ends. CDR3 in amino acids: CASSLVEGYGYTF. In DNA form, the CDR3 reads TGTGCCAGCAGCTTGGTGGAGGGGTATGGCTACACCTTC.

The V gene is TRBV15, the J gene TRBJ2-7; 7 nucleotides match TRBD2. Germline lookup yields CDR1 LNHNV and CDR2 YYDKDF (reference sequence). V lost 5 bases and J lost 0; bases outside the gene matches: 1. CDR3 size: 13 residues. The CDR3 nucleotides read TGTGCCACCAGCGGCGGGGGCTCCTACGAGCAGTACTTC. This encodes CATSGGGSYEQYF.

The chain combines TRBV5-1 with TRBJ2-1; tentatively, D is TRBD1 (6 bases). V was clipped by 4 bases and J by 4 bases, with 18 bases between them. This CDR3 contains 16 residues. The germline gives CDR1 SGHRS, CDR2 YFSETQ. The CDR3: CASSTSATDRYNEQFF. Here the CDR3 DNA reads TGCGCCAGCAGCACTTCCGCCACGGACAGATACAATGAGCAGTTCTTC.

The chain employs TRBV10-2 and TRBJ2-7; TRBD1 aligns across 9 bases. Germline V gives CDR1 WSHSY, CDR2 SAAADI. Unmatched junction bases numbered 5, after V lost 6 bases and J lost 5 bases. This CDR3 has 13 amino acids. The CDR3 DNA is TGCGCCAGCAGACTCGGGACAGGGAACGAGCAGTACTTC. Its translation is CASRLGTGNEQYF.

J is TRBJ2-3 and V is TRBV23-1, with TRBD2 matching 8 bases. TRBV23-1 is sorted into the ORF group, with uncertain function. The CDR3 runs 18 residues. Trimming removed 4 bases from V and 4 bases from J; junction bases left unmatched: 16. In DNA form, the CDR3 reads TGCGCCAGCAGTCCAGCGAGACTCCAGCGGGAGTTTTCAGATACGCAGTATTTT. Its translation is CASSPARLQREFSDTQYF.

This clone has a single count. This sample includes further DNA sequences coding for the same CDR3. The chain couples TRBV5-6 to TRBJ2-3; 7 positions agree with TRBD2. Germline CDR1 and CDR2: SGHDT and YYEEEE. V lost 2 bases and J lost 1; bases outside the gene matches: 7. The CDR3 runs 16 residues. The CDR3 DNA follows: TGTGCCAGCAGCTTTTTGGCGGGGGAACGCACAGATACGCAGTATTTT. Residues: CASSFLAGERTDTQYF.

The chain carries TRBV5-6 and TRBJ1-2, with 8 positions matching TRBD1. This CDR3 has 14 residues. CDR1 and CDR2 from the germline V gene are SGHDT and YYEEEE. Unmatched junction bases numbered 9, after V lost 4 bases and J lost 7 bases. CDR3 sequence reads: CASSPGQGRGGYTF. CDR3 sequence (DNA): TGTGCCAGCAGCCCCGGACAGGGACGAGGTGGCTACACCTTC.

The genes are TRBV5-4 and TRBJ2-5; D perhaps matches TRBD1 (7 bases). Germline CDR1 SGHNT, CDR2 YYREEE (reference sequence). V lost 4 bases, J lost 5 bases, and 15 bases lay in between. This CDR3 region has 14 residues. CDR3 loop: CASSLRQGGETQYF. The CDR3 DNA reads as TGTGCCAGCAGCCTGAGGCAGGGGGGCGAGACCCAGTACTTC.

The chain is built from TRBV18 and TRBJ2-1; 7 bases line up with TRBD1. Trimming at V came to 2 bases and at J to 9 bases, leaving 4 bases not matched to a gene. Looked up from germline, CDR1 is KGHSH and CDR2 is LQKENI. This CDR3 is built from 13 residues. Here the CDR3 DNA reads TGTGCCAGCTCACCAGAGGACAGGAGTGAGCAGTTCTTC. Translating gives CASSPEDRSEQFF.

CDR3 protein: CASSSAGTGDLEQYF. The CDR3 bases are TGTGCCAGCAGCTCGGCCGGGACAGGGGACTTGGAGCAGTACTTC. This chain joins TRBV5-6 and TRBJ2-7; TRBD1 matches 10 bases. The CDR3 consists of 15 residues. Germline V gene data show CDR1 as SGHDT and CDR2 as YYEEEE. Trimming removed 3 bases from V and 7 bases from J; junction bases left unmatched: 10.

The chain carries TRBV6-6 and TRBJ1-6; 7 bases are a match to TRBD1. Germline CDR1 MNHNY, CDR2 SVGAGI (reference sequence). V lost 5 bases, J lost 7 bases, and 5 bases stayed unmatched. The CDR3 loop spans 14 amino acids. DNA for the CDR3: TGTGCCAGCAGTACGACAGGGCTCAATTCACCCCTCCACTTT. Translation: CASSTTGLNSPLHF.

The chain is built from TRBV27 and TRBJ2-2, with 11 bases matching TRBD1. The germline gives CDR1 MNHEY, CDR2 SMNVEV (reference sequence). The J segment lost 6 bases and the V segment lost 6 bases, leaving 6 bases of the junction unmatched. The CDR3 spans 15 residues. CDR3 protein: CASRRGQGASGELFF. For the CDR3, the DNA is TGTGCCAGCAGACGAGGACAGGGGGCCTCCGGGGAGCTGTTTTTT.

The chain's CDR3 is CASSLAAGTAYEQYF. The CDR3 DNA reads as TGTGCCAGCAGCTTAGCGGCCGGGACTGCCTACGAGCAGTACTTC. The chain recombines TRBV7-2 with TRBJ2-7, with TRBD2 as a possible D gene (6 bases). The CDR3 spans 15 residues. V lost 0 bases and J lost 2, with 11 bases in between. CDR1 SGHTA and CDR2 FQGNSA come from the germline V gene.

This clone was observed once. This chain joins TRBV18 and TRBJ2-7, with D unclear. Trimming removed 3 bases at V and 3 bases at J, with 15 bases between. Germline values: CDR1 KGHSH, CDR2 LQKENI. This CDR3 has 15 residues. As DNA, the CDR3 is TGTGCCAGCTCACCTCGGTTGCTATCAAACTACGAGCAGTACTTC. Protein sequence: CASSPRLLSNYEQYF. Looking up the rest from reference TRBV18 and TRBJ2-7 gives the full variable domain: NAGVMQNPRHLVRRRGQEARLRCSPMKGHSHVYWYRQLPEEGLKFMVYLQKENIIDESGMPKERFSAEFPKEGPSILRIQQVVRGDSAAYFCASSPRLLSNYEQYFGPGTRLTVT.